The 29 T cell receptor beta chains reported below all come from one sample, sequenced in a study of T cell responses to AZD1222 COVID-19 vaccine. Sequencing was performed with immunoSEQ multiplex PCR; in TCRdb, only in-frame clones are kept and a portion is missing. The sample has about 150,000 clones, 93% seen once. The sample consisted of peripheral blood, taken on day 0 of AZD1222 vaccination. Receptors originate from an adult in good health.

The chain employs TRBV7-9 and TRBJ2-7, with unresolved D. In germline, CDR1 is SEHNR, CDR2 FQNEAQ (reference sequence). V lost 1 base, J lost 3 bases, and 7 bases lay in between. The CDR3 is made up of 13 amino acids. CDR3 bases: TGTGCCAGCAGCTTAGACACCCGCTACGAGCAGTACTTC. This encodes CASSLDTRYEQYF.

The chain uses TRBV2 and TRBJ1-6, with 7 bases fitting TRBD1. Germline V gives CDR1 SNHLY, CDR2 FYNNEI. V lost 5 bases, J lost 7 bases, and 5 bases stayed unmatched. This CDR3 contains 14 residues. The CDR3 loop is CASSQDRLNSPLHF. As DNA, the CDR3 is TGTGCCAGCAGTCAGGACAGGTTAAATTCACCCCTCCACTTT.

Here the CDR3 DNA reads TGTGCCAGCAGCTTGGTAGGACAGAATTCACCCCTCCACTTT. Translated: CASSLVGQNSPLHF. The J gene is TRBJ1-6, the V gene TRBV5-5; tentatively, D is TRBD1 (6 bases). This CDR3 is 14 amino acids long. V was pared by 0 bases and J by 7 bases, with 8 bases between. Germline CDR1 reads SGHKS; CDR2 reads YYEKEE (reference sequence).

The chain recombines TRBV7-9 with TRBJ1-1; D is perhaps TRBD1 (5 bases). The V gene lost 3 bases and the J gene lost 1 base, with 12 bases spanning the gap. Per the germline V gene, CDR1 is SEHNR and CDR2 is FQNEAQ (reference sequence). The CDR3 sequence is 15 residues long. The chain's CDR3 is CASSFQGTANTEAFF. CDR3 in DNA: TGTGCCAGCAGCTTTCAAGGGACTGCGAACACTGAAGCTTTCTTT.

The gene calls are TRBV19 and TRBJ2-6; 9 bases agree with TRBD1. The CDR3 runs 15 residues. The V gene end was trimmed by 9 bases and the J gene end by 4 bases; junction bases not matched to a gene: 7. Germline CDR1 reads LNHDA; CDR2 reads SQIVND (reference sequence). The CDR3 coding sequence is TGTGCCAGCAGAAACAGGGGGCAAGGGGCCAACGTCCTGACTTTC. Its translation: CASRNRGQGANVLTF.

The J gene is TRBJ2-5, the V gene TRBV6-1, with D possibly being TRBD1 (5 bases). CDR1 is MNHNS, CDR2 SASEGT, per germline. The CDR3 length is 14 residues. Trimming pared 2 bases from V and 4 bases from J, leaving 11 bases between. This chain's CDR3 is CASSEQGLGETQYF. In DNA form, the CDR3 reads TGTGCCAGCAGTGAACAGGGTTTAGGAGAGACCCAGTACTTC.

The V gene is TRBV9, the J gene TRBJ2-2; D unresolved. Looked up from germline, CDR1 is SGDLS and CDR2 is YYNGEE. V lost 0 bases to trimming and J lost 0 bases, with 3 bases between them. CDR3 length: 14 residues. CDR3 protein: CASSVDPNTGELFF. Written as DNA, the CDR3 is TGTGCCAGCAGCGTAGATCCGAACACCGGGGAGCTGTTTTTT. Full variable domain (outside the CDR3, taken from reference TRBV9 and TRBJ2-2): DSGVTQTPKHLITATGQRVTLRCSPRSGDLSVYWYQQSLDQGLQFLIQYYNGEERAKGNILERFSAQQFPDLHSELNLSSLELGDSALYFCASSVDPNTGELFFGEGSRLTVL.

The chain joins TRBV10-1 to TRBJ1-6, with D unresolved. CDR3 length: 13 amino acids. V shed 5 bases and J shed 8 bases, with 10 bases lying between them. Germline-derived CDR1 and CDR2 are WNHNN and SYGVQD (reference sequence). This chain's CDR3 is CASSQRLDSPLHF. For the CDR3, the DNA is TGCGCCAGCAGTCAGCGTCTGGATTCACCCCTCCACTTT.

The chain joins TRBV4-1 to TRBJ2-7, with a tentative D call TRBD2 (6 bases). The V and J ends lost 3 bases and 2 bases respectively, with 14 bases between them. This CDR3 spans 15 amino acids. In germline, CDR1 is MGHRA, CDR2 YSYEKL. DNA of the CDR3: TGCGCCAGCAGCCATCCCACGACGGGAGCCTACGAGCAGTACTTC. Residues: CASSHPTTGAYEQYF.

The CDR3 loop is CASSESGQYSYNSPLHF. The CDR3 DNA reads TGCGCCAGCAGTGAGTCGGGCCAGTACTCCTATAATTCACCCCTCCACTTT. V usage is TRBV10-1 and J usage is TRBJ1-6; D ambiguous. Germline values: CDR1 WNHNN, CDR2 SYGVQD (reference sequence). CDR3 length equals 17 residues. V gave up 0 bases and J gave up 0 bases, with 9 bases separating them.

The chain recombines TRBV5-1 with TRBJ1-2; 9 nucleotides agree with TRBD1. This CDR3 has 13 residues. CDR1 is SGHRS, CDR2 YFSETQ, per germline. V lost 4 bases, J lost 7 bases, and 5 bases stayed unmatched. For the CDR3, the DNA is TGCGCCAGCAGCGTGACAGGGGGGTCTGGCTACACCTTC. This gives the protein CASSVTGGSGYTF.

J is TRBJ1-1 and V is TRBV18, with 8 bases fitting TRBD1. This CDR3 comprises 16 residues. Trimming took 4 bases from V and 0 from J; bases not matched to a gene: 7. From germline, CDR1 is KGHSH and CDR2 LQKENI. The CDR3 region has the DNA TGTGCCAGCTCACAGGGACAGGTTGAAATGAACACTGAAGCTTTCTTT. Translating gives CASSQGQVEMNTEAFF.

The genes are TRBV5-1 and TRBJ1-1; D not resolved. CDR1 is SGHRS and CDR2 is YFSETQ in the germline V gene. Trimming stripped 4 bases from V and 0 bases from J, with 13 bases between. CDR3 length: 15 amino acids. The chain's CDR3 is CASSPNTDMNTEAFF. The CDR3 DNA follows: TGCGCCAGCAGCCCTAACACGGATATGAACACTGAAGCTTTCTTT.

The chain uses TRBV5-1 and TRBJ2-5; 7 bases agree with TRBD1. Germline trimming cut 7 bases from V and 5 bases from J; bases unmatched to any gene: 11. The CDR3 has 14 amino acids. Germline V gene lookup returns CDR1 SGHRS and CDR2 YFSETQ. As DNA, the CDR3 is TGCGCCAGCTCACAGACAGGGTCGGGGGAGACCCAGTACTTC. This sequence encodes CASSQTGSGETQYF.

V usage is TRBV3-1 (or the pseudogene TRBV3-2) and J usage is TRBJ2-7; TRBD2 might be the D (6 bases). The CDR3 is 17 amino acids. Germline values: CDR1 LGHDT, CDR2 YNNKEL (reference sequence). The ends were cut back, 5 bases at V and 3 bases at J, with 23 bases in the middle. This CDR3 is CASSAGDFSLPIYEQYF. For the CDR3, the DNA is TGTGCCAGCAGCGCCGGGGACTTCTCCCTTCCTATCTACGAGCAGTACTTC.

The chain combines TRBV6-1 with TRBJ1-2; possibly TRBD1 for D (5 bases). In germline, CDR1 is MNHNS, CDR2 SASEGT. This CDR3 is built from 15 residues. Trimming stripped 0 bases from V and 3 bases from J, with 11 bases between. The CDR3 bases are TGTGCCAGCAGTGAAGCGGTAGGGGATGACTATGGCTACACCTTC. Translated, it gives CASSEAVGDDYGYTF.

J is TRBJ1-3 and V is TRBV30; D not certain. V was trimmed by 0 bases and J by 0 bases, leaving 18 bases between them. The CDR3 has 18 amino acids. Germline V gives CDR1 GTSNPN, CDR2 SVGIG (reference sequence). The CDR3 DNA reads TGTGCCTGGAGTGTAAAGGTTGGTGACACCTTCTCTGGAAACACCATATATTTT. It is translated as CAWSVKVGDTFSGNTIYF.

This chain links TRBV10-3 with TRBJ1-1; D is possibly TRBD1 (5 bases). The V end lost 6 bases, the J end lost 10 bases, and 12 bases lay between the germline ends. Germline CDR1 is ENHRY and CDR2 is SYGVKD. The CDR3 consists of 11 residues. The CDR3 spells CAIREDSSAFF. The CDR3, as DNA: TGTGCCATCAGGGAAGACAGTTCAGCTTTCTTT.

The CDR3 is CASSLAGRQETQYF. In DNA, the CDR3 is TGCGCCAGCAGCCTAGCGGGGCGGCAAGAGACCCAGTACTTC. The chain combines TRBV5-1 with TRBJ2-5, with 9 bases that match TRBD2. The CDR3 spans 14 residues. The V gene's germline CDR1 is SGHRS and CDR2 YFSETQ. V was clipped by 4 bases and J by 2 bases; unmatched bases: 3.

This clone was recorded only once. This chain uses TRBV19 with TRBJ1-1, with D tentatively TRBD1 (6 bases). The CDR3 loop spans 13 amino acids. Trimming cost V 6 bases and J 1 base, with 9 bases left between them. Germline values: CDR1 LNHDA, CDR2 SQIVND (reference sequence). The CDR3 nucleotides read TGTGCCAGTAGCGCAGGGGCGAACACTGAAGCTTTCTTT. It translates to CASSAGANTEAFF.

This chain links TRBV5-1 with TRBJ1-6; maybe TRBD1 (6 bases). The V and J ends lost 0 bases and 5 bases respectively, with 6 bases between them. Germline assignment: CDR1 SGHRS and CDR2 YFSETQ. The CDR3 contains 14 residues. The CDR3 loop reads CASSLGQDNSPLHF. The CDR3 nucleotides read TGCGCCAGCAGCTTGGGACAGGATAATTCACCCCTCCACTTT.

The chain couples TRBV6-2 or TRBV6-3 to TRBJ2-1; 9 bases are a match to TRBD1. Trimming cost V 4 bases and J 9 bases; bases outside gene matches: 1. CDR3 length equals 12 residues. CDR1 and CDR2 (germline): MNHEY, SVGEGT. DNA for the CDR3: TGTGCCAGCAGTTGGGGACAGGGTGAGCAGTTCTTC. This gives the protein CASSWGQGEQFF.

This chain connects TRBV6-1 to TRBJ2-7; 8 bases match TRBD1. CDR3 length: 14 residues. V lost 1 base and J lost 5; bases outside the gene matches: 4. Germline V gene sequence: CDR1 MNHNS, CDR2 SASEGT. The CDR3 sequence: CASSEGAGGNEQYF. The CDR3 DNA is TGTGCCAGCAGTGAAGGGGCAGGGGGCAACGAGCAGTACTTC.

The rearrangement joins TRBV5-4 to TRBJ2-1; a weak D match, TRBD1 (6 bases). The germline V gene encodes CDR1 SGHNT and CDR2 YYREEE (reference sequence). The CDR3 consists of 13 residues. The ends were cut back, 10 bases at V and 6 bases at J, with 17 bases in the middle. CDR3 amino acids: CAGGVSGANEQFF. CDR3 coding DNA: TGTGCCGGTGGGGTTTCAGGGGCCAATGAGCAGTTCTTC.

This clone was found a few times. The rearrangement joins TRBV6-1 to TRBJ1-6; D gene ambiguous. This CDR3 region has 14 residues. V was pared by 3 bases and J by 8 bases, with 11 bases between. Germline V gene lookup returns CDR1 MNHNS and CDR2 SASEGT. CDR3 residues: CASSDVSGDSPLHF. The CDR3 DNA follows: TGTGCCAGCAGTGACGTCTCGGGTGATTCACCCCTCCACTTT.

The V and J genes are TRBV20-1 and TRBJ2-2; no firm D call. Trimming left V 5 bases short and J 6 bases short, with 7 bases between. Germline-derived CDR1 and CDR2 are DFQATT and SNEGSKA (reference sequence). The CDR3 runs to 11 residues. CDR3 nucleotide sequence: TGCAGTGCTCCTTCGGCCGGGGAGCTGTTTTTT. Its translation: CSAPSAGELFF.

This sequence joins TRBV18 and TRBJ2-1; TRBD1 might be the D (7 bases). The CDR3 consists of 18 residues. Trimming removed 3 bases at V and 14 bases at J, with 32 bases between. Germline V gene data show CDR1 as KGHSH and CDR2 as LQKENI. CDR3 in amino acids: CASSPRQGRWRGVDREFF. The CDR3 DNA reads TGTGCCAGCTCACCCAGACAGGGTAGATGGAGGGGAGTGGATCGGGAGTTCTTC.

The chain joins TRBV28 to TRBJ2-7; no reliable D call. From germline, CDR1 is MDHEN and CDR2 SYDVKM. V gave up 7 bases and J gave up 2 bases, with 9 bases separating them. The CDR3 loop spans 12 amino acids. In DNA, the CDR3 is TGTGCCAGCAAACGGATACCCTACGAGCAGTACTTC. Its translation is CASKRIPYEQYF.

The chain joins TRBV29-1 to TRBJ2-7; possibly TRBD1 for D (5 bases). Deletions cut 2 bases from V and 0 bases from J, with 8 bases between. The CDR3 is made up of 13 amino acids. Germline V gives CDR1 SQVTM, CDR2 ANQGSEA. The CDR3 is CSVEPDNSYEQYF. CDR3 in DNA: TGCAGCGTTGAACCGGACAACTCCTACGAGCAGTACTTC.